The 23 T cell receptor beta chains below were found in one sample sequenced in a study of cytomegalovirus exposure and HLA in healthy donors. Use of 60 Vbeta and 13 Jbeta primers characterized the PCR. Libraries were prepared by immunoSEQ multiplex PCR; TCRdb keeps only in-frame clonotypes and omits some of them. This sample has 90,000 to 150,000 clones, with 55% to 65% found just once. Input material: PBMCs. The receptor source for this set is a man aged 35 to 55 in good health and CMV-seropositive.

The rearrangement joins TRBV12-2 to TRBJ1-1; no DNA check was done on the table's D call, TRBD1. TRBV12-2 is a known pseudogene. The CDR3 is 15 residues long. CDR3 sequence: CASRYPTGVNTEAFF. As DNA, the CDR3 is TGTGCAAGTCGCTACCCGACAGGGGTGAACACTGAAGCTTTCTTT.

The chain links TRBV7-8 to TRBJ2-1; no definite D call. The V and J ends lost 6 bases and 4 bases respectively, with 7 bases between them. The germline gives CDR1 SGHVS, CDR2 FQNEAQ. This CDR3 region has 12 residues. The chain's CDR3 is CASRTEYNEQFF. For the CDR3, the DNA is TGTGCCAGCAGAACTGAATACAATGAGCAGTTCTTC.

The rearrangement joins TRBV10-1 to TRBJ2-7; a possible D gene is TRBD2 (6 bases). The CDR3 has 15 residues. The germline V gene has CDR1 WNHNN and CDR2 SYGVQD (reference sequence). Trimming stripped 2 bases from V and 4 bases from J, with 15 bases between. The CDR3 region is CASSENGAGRYEQYF. The CDR3 coding sequence is TGCGCCAGCAGTGAGAATGGAGCGGGCCGGTACGAGCAGTACTTC.

The V and J genes are TRBV10-3 and TRBJ1-2; D may be TRBD1 (5 bases). Between the trimmed V and J ends, which lost 10 bases and 3 bases, there was a span of 15 bases. Germline V gene sequence: CDR1 ENHRY, CDR2 SYGVKD. The CDR3 has 13 amino acids. CDR3 bases: TGTGCCACAGTGCAGGGTACGGACTATGGCTACACCTTC. Translated, it gives CATVQGTDYGYTF.

The CDR3 loop reads CASSFVQTTETQYF. The CDR3 region has the DNA TGTGCCAGCAGCTTTGTACAGACCACAGAGACCCAGTACTTC. V is TRBV12-1 and J is TRBJ2-5; the table's D call, TRBD1, has no DNA check behind it. TRBV12-1 is shown as a pseudogene. The CDR3 covers 14 residues.

The CDR3 region has the DNA TGTGCCAGCAGCCACGAAGTGGGACATAGCTACACCTTC. As protein: CASSHEVGHSYTF. The chain has TRBV4-2 and TRBJ1-2; a possible D gene is TRBD1 (6 bases). The length of the CDR3 is 13 residues. Trimming pared 3 bases from V and 9 bases from J, leaving 14 bases between. Germline V gives CDR1 LGHNA, CDR2 YNFKEQ.

In its sample, this clone was seen a few times. This chain joins TRBV18 and TRBJ2-1, with 9 positions matching TRBD1. The CDR3 extends over 14 amino acids. Trimming removed 4 bases from V and 5 bases from J; junction bases left unmatched: 3. CDR1 is KGHSH, CDR2 LQKENI, per germline. The CDR3 nucleotides read TGTGCCAGCTCACGCAGGGACAGGGACAATGAGCAGTTCTTC. Amino acids: CASSRRDRDNEQFF.

The chain has TRBV21-1 and TRBJ2-7; the table's D call TRBD1 went unverified against the DNA. TRBV21-1 is designated a pseudogene. This CDR3 contains 17 residues. The CDR3 coding sequence is TGTGCCAGCAGCAAGGGGACACAGGGGGCGGGCTCCTACGAGCAGTACTTC. Translated: CASSKGTQGAGSYEQYF.

V gene TRBV19 combines with J gene TRBJ2-1; 11 positions agree with TRBD2. CDR3 length: 16 amino acids. The germline gives CDR1 LNHDA, CDR2 SQIVND (reference sequence). With 6 bases clipped from V and 0 bases from J, the junction kept 4 bases outside the gene matches. The CDR3 nucleotides are TGTGCCAGTAGCCTGGGACTAGCGGACTCCTACAATGAGCAGTTCTTC. Protein product: CASSLGLADSYNEQFF.

V and J are TRBV20-1 and TRBJ2-3, with 7 bases aligning to TRBD1. The CDR3 extends over 11 amino acids. Germline loops: CDR1 DFQATT, CDR2 SNEGSKA (reference sequence). Trimming took 6 bases from V and 6 from J; bases not matched to a gene: 3. The CDR3 here is CSARQGDTQYF. The CDR3 DNA sequence: TGCAGTGCGAGACAGGGCGATACGCAGTATTTT.

The chain links TRBV4-2 to TRBJ2-7; TRBD2 aligns across 9 bases. Germline lookup yields CDR1 LGHNA and CDR2 YNFKEQ. The CDR3 runs to 17 residues. The junction had 6 bases not matched to a gene; V was cut back by 0 bases and J by 0 bases. The CDR3 loop reads CASSQDIVSGGSYEQYF. The CDR3, as DNA: TGTGCCAGCAGCCAAGATATCGTTAGCGGGGGCTCCTACGAGCAGTACTTC.

The chain carries TRBV5-8 and TRBJ2-5, with a weak D call TRBD1 (5 bases). Trimming cost V 7 bases and J 0 bases, with 16 bases left between them. CDR3 length: 15 residues. From germline, CDR1 is SGHTS and CDR2 YDEGEE. The CDR3 loop is CASSAADTHQETQYF. Written as DNA, the CDR3 is TGTGCCAGCTCCGCGGCGGACACTCACCAAGAGACCCAGTACTTC.

V is TRBV2 and J is TRBJ1-2; D gene ambiguous. The CDR3 sequence is 13 residues long. The V end lost 1 base, the J end lost 10 bases, and 13 bases lay between the germline ends. In germline, CDR1 is SNHLY, CDR2 FYNNEI. The CDR3 DNA is TGTGCCAGCAGTGAAGTGAATAGCCGGGACTACACCTTC. This codes for CASSEVNSRDYTF.

The rearrangement links TRBV10-2 to TRBJ2-3, with no clear D. The germline CDR1 and CDR2 sequences are WSHSY and SAAADI. Trimming removed 1 base from V and 0 bases from J, with 11 bases in between. The CDR3 runs to 16 residues. CDR3 sequence (DNA): TGCGCCAGCAGTGAGTTCCAGGCCCGAAGCACAGATACGCAGTATTTT. Translating gives CASSEFQARSTDTQYF.

This clone was seen only once. The rearrangement uses TRBV7-9 and TRBJ2-1; a weak D match, TRBD2 (5 bases). The CDR3 is 14 residues long. CDR1 and CDR2 from the germline V gene are SEHNR and FQNEAQ (reference sequence). V lost 4 bases and J lost 7, with 14 bases in between. CDR3 amino acids: CASSSQTTQNEQFF. The CDR3 bases are TGTGCCAGCAGCTCCCAGACTACCCAAAATGAGCAGTTCTTC.

This CDR3 reads CASSLRTDGAEAFF. The CDR3 DNA is TGCGCCAGCAGCTTACGGACAGATGGAGCTGAAGCTTTCTTT. V is TRBV5-1 and J is TRBJ1-1; perhaps TRBD1 as D (6 bases). Trimming took off 2 bases at V and 6 bases at J, with 14 bases between the two ends. Germline assignment: CDR1 SGHRS and CDR2 YFSETQ. The CDR3 runs to 14 residues.

This clone was observed a few times. The V and J genes are TRBV4-3 and TRBJ1-2; D perhaps matches TRBD1 (6 bases). The germline V and J ends were trimmed by 1 base and 9 bases, with 15 bases remaining between them. The CDR3 sequence is 14 residues long. Germline CDR1 is LGHNA and CDR2 is YSLEER. In DNA, the CDR3 is TGCGCCAGCAGCCAAGTTTTGGACAGTGAGAGCTACACCTTC. Amino acids: CASSQVLDSESYTF.

This clone was seen more than once but under ten times. The rearrangement joins TRBV4-2 to TRBJ1-3, with TRBD1 matching over 9 bases. Germline CDR1 reads LGHNA; CDR2 reads YNFKEQ. J was trimmed by 0 bases and V by 4 bases; bases with no gene match: 7. This CDR3 region has 17 residues. CDR3 region: CASSPGTGRVSGNTIYF. CDR3 sequence (DNA): TGTGCCAGCAGCCCCGGGACAGGGAGGGTCTCTGGAAACACCATATATTTT.

This chain uses TRBV27 with TRBJ2-2; D gene unclear. Germline-derived CDR1 and CDR2 are MNHEY and SMNVEV (reference sequence). The length of the CDR3 is 16 residues. V was clipped by 8 bases and J by 0 bases, with 16 bases between them. CDR3: CASGPPAAANTGELFF. The CDR3 nucleotides read TGTGCCAGCGGCCCCCCCGCGGCAGCGAACACCGGGGAGCTGTTTTTT.

The CDR3 here is CSVEDPTGGGLYGYTF. CDR3 bases: TGCAGCGTTGAAGACCCGACAGGGGGAGGCCTCTATGGCTACACCTTC. The chain combines TRBV29-1 with TRBJ1-2; 9 bases are a match to TRBD1. Trimming at V came to 0 bases and at J to 4 bases, leaving 9 bases not matched to a gene. The CDR3 sequence is 16 residues long. Germline CDR1 and CDR2: SQVTM and ANQGSEA.

The chain carries TRBV5-1 and TRBJ1-1; D not resolved. Trimming left V 2 bases short and J 4 bases short, with 12 bases between. Per the germline V gene, CDR1 is SGHRS and CDR2 is YFSETQ. The CDR3 extends over 14 amino acids. CDR3 nucleotides: TGCGCCAGCAGCTTAGAACCGTTTAGCACTGAAGCTTTCTTT. Encoded protein: CASSLEPFSTEAFF.

DNA for the CDR3: TGTGCCAGTAGTACCGGACTAGCGGGGCATCCCCAGTACTTC. It specifies CASSTGLAGHPQYF. The chain employs TRBV19 and TRBJ2-7, with 12 bases matching TRBD2. Losses at the gene ends were 4 bases for V and 10 bases for J; bases not matched to a gene: 8. The CDR3 runs to 14 residues. CDR1 is LNHDA, CDR2 SQIVND, per germline (reference sequence).

The rearrangement joins TRBV27 to TRBJ2-5; TRBD2 agrees at 7 bases. The CDR3 loop spans 15 amino acids. Germline values: CDR1 MNHEY, CDR2 SMNVEV (reference sequence). The ends lost 5 bases at V and 5 bases at J; junction bases unmatched: 11. The CDR3 DNA follows: TGTGCCAGCAGTCCGTCGGGGGGAAGGATGGAGACCCAGTACTTC. Protein sequence: CASSPSGGRMETQYF.